Following are 21 T cell receptor beta chains from one sample sequenced in a study of blood T cells in healthy people across ages. A second PCR of 7 to 11 cycles used a sample-barcoded 5' primer and a J-beta primer mix. In TCRdb, the 5' RACE reads were re-called with MiXCR into one record per CDR3 protein. The data contain approximately 850,000 distinct CDR3 sequences, 44% of them singletons. The sample comprised blood. The receptors were gathered from a man in his 60s in good health.

The chain combines TRBV13 with TRBJ2-5; D is tentatively TRBD1 or TRBD2 (5 bases each). CDR3 size: 13 residues. The V gene lost 4 bases and the J gene lost 11 bases, with 17 bases spanning the gap. Germline lookup yields CDR1 PRHDT and CDR2 FYEKMQ (reference sequence). The CDR3 DNA is TGTGCCAGCAGCTCTTCCAGGGCCGGGGAGCAGTACTTC. Translated: CASSSSRAGEQYF.

The chain links TRBV7-9 to TRBJ1-2; D not resolved. The V gene's germline CDR1 is SEHNR and CDR2 FQNEAQ (reference sequence). CDR3 length equals 14 residues. Trimming removed 1 base at V and 2 bases at J, with 8 bases between. The CDR3 nucleotides are TGTGCCAGCAGCTTAGTTGGGTCCAACTATGGCTACACCTTC. The encoded protein is CASSLVGSNYGYTF.

This clonotype was seen at least ten times. The rearrangement links TRBV10-3 to TRBJ1-1; 10 nucleotides match TRBD1. The ends lost 6 bases at V and 0 bases at J; junction bases unmatched: 4. The CDR3 spans 15 residues. Germline CDR1 reads ENHRY; CDR2 reads SYGVKD. The CDR3 DNA reads TGTGCCATCAGCGGACAGGGGGGAATGAACACTGAAGCTTTCTTT. Residues: CAISGQGGMNTEAFF.

V gene TRBV4-1 combines with J gene TRBJ1-5, with D possibly TRBD1 on 6 matching bases. V lost 3 bases to trimming and J lost 3 bases, with 12 bases between them. Per the germline V gene, CDR1 is MGHRA and CDR2 is YSYEKL. The CDR3 loop spans 15 amino acids. The CDR3 sequence is CASSQGANVNQPQHF. Written as DNA, the CDR3 is TGCGCCAGCAGCCAGGGGGCGAATGTCAATCAGCCCCAGCATTTT.

The chain uses TRBV12-3 or TRBV12-4 and TRBJ2-7; D call uncertain. V was pared by 3 bases and J by 6 bases, with 18 bases between. The CDR3 spans 15 residues. The CDR3 region has the DNA TGTGCCAGCAGTTTGTCCCGGACCCAATCCGTCGAGCAGTACTTC. Translation: CASSLSRTQSVEQYF.

The rearrangement joins TRBV2 to TRBJ1-2; 7 bases are a match to TRBD1. CDR1 is SNHLY, CDR2 FYNNEI, per germline. V shed 5 bases and J 8 bases; nucleotides not matched to a gene: 11. This CDR3 has 14 residues. As DNA, the CDR3 is TGTGCCAGCAGTCAGGGACAGATAGCGGAAGGCTACACCTTC. Translation gives CASSQGQIAEGYTF.

This clonotype was recorded a few times. This chain connects TRBV6-2 or TRBV6-3 to TRBJ2-1, with 7 bases identical to TRBD1. The CDR3 loop spans 12 amino acids. CDR1 MNHEY and CDR2 SVGEGT come from the germline V gene. V shed 6 bases, J shed 9 bases, and the junction held 5 bases outside the gene matches. CDR3 residues: CASRNRQGEQFF. CDR3 nucleotide sequence: TGTGCCAGCAGAAACCGACAGGGTGAGCAGTTCTTC.

This clonotype was recorded at least ten times. This sequence joins TRBV29-1 and TRBJ2-1, with 7 bases fitting TRBD1. J gave up 5 bases and V 8 bases, and 6 bases lay outside the gene matches. Looked up from germline, CDR1 is SQVTM and CDR2 is ANQGSEA. The CDR3 covers 12 residues. The CDR3 nucleotides read TGCAGCACAGGGGTAGGGGACAATGAGCAGTTCTTC. Amino acid sequence: CSTGVGDNEQFF.

This chain connects TRBV6-5 to TRBJ2-7; D gene uncertain. Trimming cost V 0 bases and J 3 bases, with 15 bases left between them. This CDR3 region has 16 residues. CDR1 and CDR2 (germline): MNHEY, SVGAGI. The DNA of the CDR3 is TGTGCCAGCAGTTACTCTCTTCCCCCCTCGCACTACGAGCAGTACTTC. It yields the protein CASSYSLPPSHYEQYF.

This clonotype was detected ten times or more. This chain joins TRBV29-1 and TRBJ2-3; no clear D gene. CDR1 and CDR2 (germline): SQVTM, ANQGSEA. The V end was cut by 3 bases, the J end by 4 bases, with 17 bases between. This CDR3 region has 15 residues. The CDR3 DNA reads TGCAGCGTTGACGACTCCATTAGTGTGGCAGATACGCAGTATTTT. This gives the protein CSVDDSISVADTQYF.

This clonotype was observed a few times. This chain connects TRBV14 to TRBJ2-2; TRBD1 agrees at 8 bases. The CDR3 extends over 18 amino acids. Trimming cost V 1 base and J 1 base; bases outside gene matches: 8. Germline assignment: CDR1 SGHDN and CDR2 FVKESK. The CDR3 bases are TGTGCCAGCAGCCAAGCCCTGATTGGACAGGGGAACACCGGGGAGCTGTTTTTT. It translates to CASSQALIGQGNTGELFF.

The V gene is TRBV28, the J gene TRBJ2-5; maybe TRBD1 (5 bases). The CDR3 contains 16 residues. Trimming removed 5 bases from V and 5 bases from J, with 21 bases in between. CDR1 MDHEN and CDR2 SYDVKM come from the germline V gene. Here the CDR3 DNA reads TGTGCCAGCAGTCGTCAGGGTCGGGTTTTGGCCGAGACCCAGTACTTC. This translates into CASSRQGRVLAETQYF.

The chain joins TRBV6-1 to TRBJ2-1; D not certain. The J call could be wrong; TRBJ2-7 is a better fit for the DNA end. The CDR3 is 14 amino acids. Germline lookup yields CDR1 MNHNS and CDR2 SASEGT. The CDR3 DNA reads as TGTGCCAGCAGTGAATCTGCAAATTACAATGAGCAGTACTTC. Translation: CASSESANYNEQYF.

CDR3 nucleotide sequence: TGTGCCTGGAGTACTAGGGGACCGGTGATCCAAGAGACCCAGTACTTC. Residues: CAWSTRGPVIQETQYF. The V call is TRBV30, the J call TRBJ2-5; D may be TRBD1 or TRBD2 (5 bases each). Trimming took off 2 bases at V and 1 base at J, with 17 bases between the two ends. The V gene's germline CDR1 is GTSNPN and CDR2 SVGIG (reference sequence). The length of the CDR3 is 16 residues.

The chain uses TRBV12-3 or TRBV12-4 and TRBJ2-3, with 9 positions matching TRBD2. With 4 bases clipped from V and 2 bases from J, the junction kept 7 bases outside the gene matches. The CDR3 runs to 16 residues. The CDR3 loop is CASSYSASGDTDTQYF. The CDR3 DNA follows: TGTGCCAGCAGTTATTCGGCTAGCGGGGACACAGATACGCAGTATTTT.

This clonotype was seen a few times. The CDR3 loop reads CASSLVAGDVGGYTF. The CDR3 region has the DNA TGCGCCAGCAGCTTGGTGGCAGGGGATGTTGGTGGCTACACCTTC. The chain couples TRBV5-1 to TRBJ1-2; a possible D gene is TRBD1 (6 bases). Germline CDR1 and CDR2: SGHRS and YFSETQ. Trimming cost V 0 bases and J 7 bases, with 16 bases left between them. The length of the CDR3 is 15 residues.

This clonotype was seen a handful of times. The V and J genes are TRBV7-8 and TRBJ2-7; 8 nucleotides agree with TRBD1. Germline V gene sequence: CDR1 SGHVS, CDR2 FQNEAQ. V was pared by 2 bases and J by 4 bases, with 7 bases of the junction left unmatched. The CDR3 consists of 15 residues. The CDR3, as DNA: TGTGCCAGCAGCTTAAGCGACAGGGGCGCTTACGAGCAGTACTTC. As protein: CASSLSDRGAYEQYF. Complete variable domain (other parts from reference TRBV7-8 and TRBJ2-7): GAGVSQSPRYKVAKRGQDVALRCDPISGHVSLFWYQQALGQGPEFLTYFQNEAQLDKSGLPSDRFFAERPEGSVSTLKIQRTQQEDSAVYLCASSLSDRGAYEQYFGPGTRLTVT.

This clonotype has at least ten counts. This chain joins TRBV20-1 and TRBJ2-7, with D perhaps being TRBD1 or TRBD2 (5 bases each). V gave up 0 bases and J gave up 2 bases, with 14 bases separating them. CDR1 DFQATT and CDR2 SNEGSKA come from the germline V gene (reference sequence). This CDR3 spans 15 amino acids. CDR3 bases: TGCAGTGCTAGAGACCCCGGGGCCTCAGCCTACGAGCAGTACTTC. As protein: CSARDPGASAYEQYF.

There are a few counts of this clonotype. The V gene is TRBV7-9, the J gene TRBJ2-4; weak D call: TRBD1 (5 bases). The germline V gene encodes CDR1 SEHNR and CDR2 FQNEAQ (reference sequence). This CDR3 spans 18 amino acids. The V and J ends lost 4 bases and 0 bases respectively, with 19 bases between them. CDR3 bases: TGTGCCAGCAGCTCCCTAGATGGGGCTACGTTAGCCAAAAACATTCAGTACTTC. It translates to CASSSLDGATLAKNIQYF.

The J gene is TRBJ2-3, the V gene TRBV7-2, with a weak D call TRBD2 (5 bases). The V end lost 1 base, the J end lost 3 bases, and 14 bases lay between the germline ends. CDR3 length: 16 residues. Germline V gene lookup returns CDR1 SGHTA and CDR2 FQGNSA. CDR3 coding DNA: TGTGCCAGCAGCTTAGGAGGCCGGGGATGGACAGATACGCAGTATTTT. Amino acid sequence: CASSLGGRGWTDTQYF.

The rearrangement uses TRBV20-1 and TRBJ2-4; D perhaps matches TRBD1 (5 bases). The CDR3 loop spans 12 amino acids. V gave up 2 bases and J gave up 13 bases, with 15 bases separating them. CDR1 is DFQATT, CDR2 SNEGSKA, per germline (reference sequence). CDR3 amino acids: CSARTGFNEQYF. The CDR3 DNA follows: TGCAGTGCTAGAACAGGTTTCAATGAGCAGTACTTC.